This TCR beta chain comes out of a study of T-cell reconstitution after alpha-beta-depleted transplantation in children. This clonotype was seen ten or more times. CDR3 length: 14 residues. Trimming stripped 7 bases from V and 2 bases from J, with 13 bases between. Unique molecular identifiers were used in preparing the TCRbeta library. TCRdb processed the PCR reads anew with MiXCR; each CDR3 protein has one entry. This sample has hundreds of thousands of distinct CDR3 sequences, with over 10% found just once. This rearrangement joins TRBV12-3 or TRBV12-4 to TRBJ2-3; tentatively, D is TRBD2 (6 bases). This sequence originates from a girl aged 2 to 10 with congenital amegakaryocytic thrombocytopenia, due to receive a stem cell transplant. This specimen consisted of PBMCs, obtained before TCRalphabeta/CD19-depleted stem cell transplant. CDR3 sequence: CASKQRDFTDTQYF. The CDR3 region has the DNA TGTGCCAGCAAGCAACGGGACTTCACAGATACGCAGTATTTT.